Following are 10 T cell receptor beta chains from one sample sequenced in a study of blood T cells in healthy people across ages (dated by TCRdb to between 2014 and 2017). Receptors were amplified or captured by 5' RACE. The sequencing machine was an Illumina HiSeq 2500. A second PCR of 7 to 11 cycles was performed with a sample-barcoded 5' primer and a J-beta primer mix. Clones were called with MiXCR by TCRdb after fastp trimmed the public reads at Q25, and only in-frame beta chains were retained. Each CDR3 protein appears once, grouped with its most common genes and DNA. In this sample the table shows about 970,000 distinct CDR3 sequences, roughly half of which occur a single time. Jointly, the top ten make up over 20% of the sample. The sequencing input was blood. Source of these receptors: a woman between 55 and 75 years old in good health.

In this sample, this clonotype turned up a few times. This chain connects TRBV6-6 to TRBJ2-7; 13 bases match TRBD2. This CDR3 region has 16 residues. Trimming removed 5 bases from V and 6 bases from J; junction bases left unmatched: 10. Per the germline V gene, CDR1 is MNHNY and CDR2 is SVGAGI (reference sequence). DNA of the CDR3: TGTGCCAGCAGTAGTGGACTAGCGGGAGTCCTGGGCGAGCAGTACTTC. It yields the protein CASSSGLAGVLGEQYF.

J is TRBJ2-7 and V is TRBV29-1; possibly TRBD1 for D (6 bases). Matching the DNA end better, TRBJ2-4 makes the J call doubtful. The CDR3 loop spans 13 amino acids. CDR1 and CDR2 from the germline V gene are SQVTM and ANQGSEA. The CDR3 nucleotides are TGCAGCGTCGAGGGGGTTAGCAAAAACATTCAGTACTTC. As protein: CSVEGVSKNIQYF.

The chain joins TRBV7-2 to TRBJ2-1, with 9 bases lining up with TRBD2. The CDR3 has 13 amino acids. CDR1 and CDR2 from the germline V gene are SGHTA and FQGNSA. Trimming took 5 bases from V and 10 from J; bases not matched to a gene: 6. The CDR3 is CASSQVLAGEQFF. DNA of the CDR3: TGTGCCAGCAGCCAAGTCCTAGCGGGGGAGCAGTTCTTC.

A few counts support this clonotype. The V gene is TRBV6-5, the J gene TRBJ1-6; weak D call: TRBD1 (5 bases). The CDR3 length is 14 residues. The ends were cut back, 6 bases at V and 9 bases at J, with 15 bases in the middle. Germline V gene lookup returns CDR1 MNHEY and CDR2 SVGAGI. Written as DNA, the CDR3 is TGTGCCAGCAGAGACAGTTGGGGTAGTTCACCCCTCCACTTT. It encodes CASRDSWGSSPLHF.

The V gene is TRBV4-1, the J gene TRBJ1-5, with 7 bases matching TRBD1. Unmatched junction bases numbered 5, after V lost 0 bases and J lost 6 bases. Germline V CDR1 and CDR2: MGHRA, YSYEKL. The CDR3 length is 15 residues. In nucleotides, the CDR3 is TGCGCCAGCAGCCAAGACGGACAGGTATTTCAGCCCCAGCATTTT. Protein product: CASSQDGQVFQPQHF.

V and J are TRBV7-9 and TRBJ2-4; TRBD2 agrees at 11 bases. Per germline, CDR1 SEHNR and CDR2 FQNEAQ (reference sequence). V shed 9 bases, J shed 8 bases, and the junction held 6 bases outside the gene matches. The CDR3 consists of 13 residues. In DNA form, the CDR3 reads TGTGCCAGTCGACTAGCGGGATCTGACATTCAGTACTTC. This translates into CASRLAGSDIQYF.

This clonotype was detected only a few times. The V gene is TRBV28, the J gene TRBJ2-1; possibly TRBD2 for D (5 bases). Germline V gives CDR1 MDHEN, CDR2 SYDVKM. Trimming took 6 bases from V and 9 from J, leaving 21 bases between them. This CDR3 is 15 amino acids long. The CDR3 DNA reads TGTGCCAGCAGCCGCACGCGGACTGGCAGACCTGAGCAGTTCTTC. Its protein product is CASSRTRTGRPEQFF.

The chain combines TRBV13 with TRBJ2-4, with D possibly TRBD2 on 6 matching bases. With 4 bases removed from V and 8 bases from J, the gap between germline ends came to 15 bases. The CDR3 sequence is 14 residues long. The germline CDR1 and CDR2 sequences are PRHDT and FYEKMQ (reference sequence). The chain's CDR3 is CASSWGVGVDIQYF. CDR3 coding DNA: TGTGCCAGCAGCTGGGGGGTCGGGGTTGACATTCAGTACTTC.

This clonotype showed up just a few times. The J gene is TRBJ2-4, the V gene TRBV11-2, with D perhaps TRBD1 (5 bases). The germline V gene encodes CDR1 SGHAT and CDR2 FQNNGV. With 0 bases removed from V and 7 bases from J, the gap between germline ends came to 13 bases. This CDR3 contains 15 residues. The CDR3 region has the DNA TGTGCCAGCAGCTTAGATCGACAGACCGGGAACATTCAGTACTTC. Amino acid sequence: CASSLDRQTGNIQYF.

This clonotype was observed at least ten times. V and J are TRBV6-2 or TRBV6-3 and TRBJ2-7, with 9 bases lining up with TRBD2. The J segment lost 2 bases and the V segment lost 6 bases, leaving 5 bases of the junction unmatched. This CDR3 comprises 14 residues. From germline, CDR1 is MNHEY and CDR2 SVGEGT. DNA of the CDR3: TGTGCCAGCAGCCAGGGACTAGCCGCCTACGAGCAGTACTTC. Translating it yields CASSQGLAAYEQYF.